The 31 T cell receptor beta chains listed next were all sequenced from one sample in a study of blood T cell repertoires in COVID-19. Measured with immunoSEQ multiplex PCR; TCRdb has only the in-frame clones, and not every one. The data show around 270,000 clones, 85% to 90% seen once. The material sequenced was peripheral blood. The origin of the receptors is a woman aged 55-70 years with COVID-19, enrolled during active disease.

The CDR3 sequence is CASGTSASTDTQYF. The CDR3 region has the DNA TGCGCCAGTGGGACTAGCGCGTCCACAGATACGCAGTATTTT. This sequence joins TRBV5-1 and TRBJ2-3; 10 bases match TRBD2. CDR3 length: 14 amino acids. Looked up from germline, CDR1 is SGHRS and CDR2 is YFSETQ. Trimming at V came to 8 bases and at J to 2 bases, leaving 5 bases not matched to a gene.

This sequence joins TRBV19 and TRBJ2-5, with unresolved D. This CDR3 region has 13 residues. Germline V CDR1 and CDR2: LNHDA, SQIVND (reference sequence). The ends were cut back, 0 bases at V and 4 bases at J, with 6 bases in the middle. The CDR3 bases are TGTGCCAGTAGTATAGATATCGGAGAGACCCAGTACTTC. Protein: CASSIDIGETQYF.

This rearrangement joins TRBV5-1 to TRBJ2-1; TRBD2 agrees at 10 bases. V was pared by 0 bases and J by 8 bases, with 8 bases of the junction left unmatched. This CDR3 comprises 16 residues. Germline CDR1 is SGHRS and CDR2 is YFSETQ. The CDR3 DNA follows: TGCGCCAGCAGCTTGGTGAGCGGGGGGGGCGGGGATGAGCAGTTCTTC. Translation gives CASSLVSGGGGDEQFF.

The chain recombines TRBV19 with TRBJ2-3; TRBD2 aligns across 10 bases. CDR3 length: 14 residues. Germline lookup yields CDR1 LNHDA and CDR2 SQIVND (reference sequence). Losses at the gene ends were 4 bases for V and 5 bases for J; bases not matched to a gene: 3. CDR3 nucleotides: TGTGCCAGTAGTACTAGCGGGGGTATAGATACGCAGTATTTT. It codes for CASSTSGGIDTQYF.

The chain combines TRBV11-2 with TRBJ1-1; possible D gene TRBD1, 5 bases. This CDR3 is 13 amino acids long. CDR1 is SGHAT, CDR2 FQNNGV, per germline. Trimming removed 4 bases at V and 5 bases at J, with 11 bases between. Here the CDR3 reads CASSYYSGTEAFF. The CDR3 DNA follows: TGTGCCAGCAGCTACTATTCAGGGACTGAAGCTTTCTTT. Together with reference TRBV11-2 and TRBJ1-1, the CDR3 gives the full variable domain: EAGVAQSPRYKIIEKRQSVAFWCNPISGHATLYWYQQILGQGPKLLIQFQNNGVVDDSQLPKDRFSAERLKGVDSTLKIQPAKLEDSAVYLCASSYYSGTEAFFGQGTRLTVV.

This clone has just a few counts. The J gene is TRBJ1-2, the V gene TRBV5-1, with 9 bases that match TRBD1. With 0 bases clipped from V and 4 bases from J, the junction kept 4 bases outside the gene matches. Germline CDR1 reads SGHRS; CDR2 reads YFSETQ. The CDR3 contains 15 residues. CDR3 coding DNA: TGCGCCAGCAGCTTGGAGGGACAGGGATCCTATGGCTACACCTTC. This codes for CASSLEGQGSYGYTF.

The chain couples TRBV11-3 to TRBJ2-1, with TRBD2 matching 7 bases. The CDR3 runs 15 residues. Germline CDR1 is SGHNT and CDR2 is YENEEA. Trimming took 1 base from V and 4 from J; bases not matched to a gene: 4. The CDR3 here is CASSLASGDYNEQFF. The CDR3 DNA reads as TGTGCCAGCAGCTTAGCTAGCGGAGATTACAATGAGCAGTTCTTC.

The chain links TRBV10-3 to TRBJ2-1; 10 nucleotides match TRBD1. The CDR3 is 16 residues long. V lost 3 bases to trimming and J lost 8 bases; unmatched junction nucleotides: 10. Germline-derived CDR1 and CDR2 are ENHRY and SYGVKD. The CDR3, as DNA: TGTGCCATCAGTGAATTGGGACAGGGGAGGTGGGATGAGCAGTTCTTC. Residues: CAISELGQGRWDEQFF.

This chain links TRBV18 with TRBJ2-3; a possible D gene is TRBD1 (6 bases). The V gene's germline CDR1 is KGHSH and CDR2 LQKENI. V lost 3 bases and J lost 4, with 8 bases in between. The CDR3 totals 13 residues. In nucleotides, the CDR3 is TGTGCCAGCTCACCGGGGGCAGCAGATACGCAGTATTTT. Translated: CASSPGAADTQYF.

The chain is built from TRBV18 and TRBJ2-7, with D perhaps TRBD2 (5 bases). The CDR3 length is 16 residues. Germline V CDR1 and CDR2: KGHSH, LQKENI. The ends were cut back, 3 bases at V and 0 bases at J, with 15 bases in the middle. In nucleotides, the CDR3 is TGTGCCAGCTCACCGAGACGCGGGCCGAGCTCCTACGAGCAGTACTTC. This gives the protein CASSPRRGPSSYEQYF. Full variable domain (remainder filled in from reference TRBV18 and TRBJ2-7): NAGVMQNPRHLVRRRGQEARLRCSPMKGHSHVYWYRQLPEEGLKFMVYLQKENIIDESGMPKERFSAEFPKEGPSILRIQQVVRGDSAAYFCASSPRRGPSSYEQYFGPGTRLTVT.

The chain carries TRBV4-1 and TRBJ2-3; 13 bases agree with TRBD2. The CDR3 runs 17 residues. Trimming removed 5 bases from V and 2 bases from J; junction bases left unmatched: 7. Germline V lookup: CDR1 MGHRA, CDR2 YSYEKL. For the CDR3, the DNA is TGCGCCAGCAGCTCTCAAACTAGCGGGAGGGACACAGATACGCAGTATTTT. This codes for CASSSQTSGRDTDTQYF.

The chain links TRBV9 to TRBJ2-1; 10 bases are a match to TRBD2. Germline CDR1 SGDLS, CDR2 YYNGEE. J was trimmed by 4 bases and V by 7 bases; bases with no gene match: 5. The length of the CDR3 is 14 residues. The CDR3 region has the DNA TGTGCCAGCGCTAGCGGGAGTCTGTACAATGAGCAGTTCTTC. Amino acids: CASASGSLYNEQFF.

The chain uses TRBV28 and TRBJ1-1, with 7 positions matching TRBD1. Germline-derived CDR1 and CDR2 are MDHEN and SYDVKM. Losses at the gene ends were 6 bases for V and 0 bases for J; bases not matched to a gene: 4. The CDR3 is made up of 14 amino acids. The CDR3, as DNA: TGTGCCAGCAGATCCGGGACAGTGAACACTGAAGCTTTCTTT. Amino acid sequence: CASRSGTVNTEAFF. The full variable domain, completed using reference TRBV28 and TRBJ1-1, is DVKVTQSSRYLVKRTGEKVFLECVQDMDHENMFWYRQDPGLGLRLIYFSYDVKMKEKGDIPEGYSVSREKKERFSLILESASTNQTSMYLCASRSGTVNTEAFFGQGTRLTVV.

The chain joins TRBV28 to TRBJ1-5; possible D gene TRBD1, 5 bases. V gave up 2 bases and J gave up 0 bases, with 17 bases separating them. From germline, CDR1 is MDHEN and CDR2 SYDVKM. The CDR3 is made up of 18 amino acids. This CDR3 is CASSLRSASGDSNQPQHF. The CDR3 region has the DNA TGTGCCAGCAGTTTACGATCCGCCTCGGGGGATAGCAATCAGCCCCAGCATTTT.

The chain couples TRBV29-1 to TRBJ2-1; TRBD2 matches 8 bases. CDR1 is SQVTM, CDR2 ANQGSEA, per germline. V dropped 1 base and J dropped 2; count of bases not matched to a gene: 1. CDR3 length: 14 residues. The CDR3 DNA reads as TGCAGCGTTGAAGCAGCGGGAGCCTACAATGAGCAGTTCTTC. Translation: CSVEAAGAYNEQFF.

The chain combines TRBV28 with TRBJ1-6; no clear D. The CDR3 runs 16 residues. CDR1 and CDR2 from the germline V gene are MDHEN and SYDVKM. Trimming left V 3 bases short and J 4 bases short, with 13 bases between. The CDR3 loop is CASSFSTRGYNSPLHF. CDR3 nucleotides: TGTGCCAGCAGTTTCTCGACTCGGGGATATAATTCACCCCTCCACTTT.

V gene TRBV11-2 combines with J gene TRBJ2-2; D unclear. Germline V CDR1 and CDR2: SGHAT, FQNNGV. The V end lost 11 bases, the J end lost 5 bases, and 6 bases lay between the germline ends. This CDR3 comprises 10 residues. This chain's CDR3 is CAAGTGELFF. In DNA, the CDR3 is TGTGCCGCCGGTACCGGGGAGCTGTTTTTT.

This sequence joins TRBV3-1 (or the pseudogene TRBV3-2) and TRBJ2-3; tentative D call: TRBD2 (6 bases). The CDR3 covers 13 residues. Germline V gives CDR1 LGHDT, CDR2 YNNKEL (reference sequence). Trimming took off 3 bases at V and 8 bases at J, with 12 bases between the two ends. This CDR3 is CASSQTVGGTQYF. Here the CDR3 DNA reads TGTGCCAGCAGCCAGACAGTGGGGGGTACGCAGTATTTT.

The rearrangement joins TRBV19 to TRBJ2-1, with D unclear. From germline, CDR1 is LNHDA and CDR2 SQIVND (reference sequence). V lost 3 bases, J lost 6 bases, and 6 bases lay in between. The CDR3 has 12 residues. The CDR3 coding sequence is TGTGCCAGTAGTATCTATGGCAATGAGCAGTTCTTC. This translates into CASSIYGNEQFF.

The genes are TRBV6-4 and TRBJ2-3; a possible D gene is TRBD2 (6 bases). This CDR3 has 15 residues. Germline V CDR1 and CDR2: MRHNA, SNTAGT. V was clipped by 0 bases and J by 2 bases, with 9 bases between them. The CDR3 sequence is CASSDSSGPTDTQYF. CDR3 sequence (DNA): TGTGCCAGCAGTGACTCTAGCGGTCCCACAGATACGCAGTATTTT.

This chain joins TRBV7-8 and TRBJ1-1; D is perhaps TRBD1 (6 bases). This CDR3 contains 16 residues. Per germline, CDR1 SGHVS and CDR2 FQNEAQ. The V and J ends lost 5 bases and 1 base respectively, with 17 bases between them. CDR3: CASSEAAQGKNTEAFF. CDR3 DNA: TGTGCCAGCAGCGAGGCTGCCCAGGGGAAGAACACTGAAGCTTTCTTT.

In this sample, this clone turned up once. This chain connects TRBV18 to TRBJ2-5; 9 nucleotides match TRBD2. The CDR3 is 14 amino acids. V trimming: 2 bases; J trimming: 4 bases; junction bases outside the gene matches: 2. Germline V gives CDR1 KGHSH, CDR2 LQKENI. The CDR3 bases are TGTGCCAGCTCACCAGGCGGGGGGGTAGAGACCCAGTACTTC. Its protein product is CASSPGGGVETQYF. Based on the CDR3 plus reference TRBV18 and TRBJ2-5, the full variable domain is NAGVMQNPRHLVRRRGQEARLRCSPMKGHSHVYWYRQLPEEGLKFMVYLQKENIIDESGMPKERFSAEFPKEGPSILRIQQVVRGDSAAYFCASSPGGGVETQYFGPGTRLLVL.

The chain uses TRBV18 and TRBJ1-2; D ambiguous. Germline values: CDR1 KGHSH, CDR2 LQKENI. Trimming removed 3 bases at V and 3 bases at J, with 8 bases between. CDR3 length equals 13 residues. The CDR3 loop reads CASSPQSDYGYTF. Here the CDR3 DNA reads TGTGCCAGCTCACCTCAGAGCGACTATGGCTACACCTTC. The full variable domain, in which reference TRBV18 and TRBJ1-2 provide the parts outside the CDR3, is NAGVMQNPRHLVRRRGQEARLRCSPMKGHSHVYWYRQLPEEGLKFMVYLQKENIIDESGMPKERFSAEFPKEGPSILRIQQVVRGDSAAYFCASSPQSDYGYTFGSGTRLTVV.

V is TRBV6-5 and J is TRBJ1-6; TRBD1 agrees at 10 bases. CDR1 is MNHEY, CDR2 SVGAGI, per germline. The V segment lost 6 bases and the J segment 7 bases; nucleotides outside the gene matches: 3. This CDR3 has 14 amino acids. For the CDR3, the DNA is TGTGCCAGCAGAGGGACAGGGGACAATTCACCCCTCCACTTT. This gives the protein CASRGTGDNSPLHF.

The V and J genes are TRBV2 and TRBJ2-7, with 7 bases fitting TRBD1. The CDR3 extends over 13 amino acids. The germline gives CDR1 SNHLY, CDR2 FYNNEI. V was clipped by 2 bases and J by 6 bases; unmatched bases: 4. The CDR3 sequence is CASSELRGLEQYF. CDR3 coding DNA: TGTGCCAGCAGTGAACTAAGGGGGCTCGAGCAGTACTTC.

DNA of the CDR3: TGTGCCAGTACGGGACTAGCGGCCCCAGATACGCAGTATTTT. Amino acids: CASTGLAAPDTQYF. V gene TRBV19 combines with J gene TRBJ2-3; TRBD2 matches 11 bases. V gave up 7 bases and J gave up 4 bases; unmatched junction bases: 4. The CDR3 runs 14 residues. Germline V gene lookup returns CDR1 LNHDA and CDR2 SQIVND (reference sequence).

The sample holds a few counts of this clone. This chain joins TRBV2 and TRBJ1-6; D call uncertain. V lost 0 bases and J 7 bases, leaving 4 bases between the germline ends. The germline V gene encodes CDR1 SNHLY and CDR2 FYNNEI. This CDR3 contains 13 residues. As DNA, the CDR3 is TGTGCCAGCAGTGAAGCTCCGAATTCACCCCTCCACTTT. Translated, it gives CASSEAPNSPLHF.

The J gene is TRBJ2-3, the V gene TRBV7-3; a weak D match, TRBD1 (6 bases). Trimming removed 2 bases from V and 4 bases from J, with 16 bases in between. CDR3 length: 16 amino acids. Germline CDR1 reads SGHTA; CDR2 reads FQGTGA. CDR3: CASSLGSRGLADTQYF. The CDR3 nucleotides read TGTGCCAGCAGCTTAGGCTCCAGGGGATTGGCAGATACGCAGTATTTT.

The chain links TRBV7-9 to TRBJ2-1, with 8 bases identical to TRBD2. CDR3 size: 16 residues. The germline CDR1 and CDR2 sequences are SEHNR and FQNEAQ (reference sequence). The ends lost 7 bases at V and 8 bases at J; junction bases unmatched: 16. The CDR3 DNA follows: TGTGCCAGCACCTTCCGTGCGGGACTAGTAAGTTATGAGCAGTTCTTC. This sequence encodes CASTFRAGLVSYEQFF.

The chain joins TRBV27 to TRBJ2-7; TRBD2 matches 11 bases. The CDR3 runs 16 residues. Germline V gene lookup returns CDR1 MNHEY and CDR2 SMNVEV (reference sequence). The J segment lost 6 bases and the V segment lost 5 bases, leaving 12 bases of the junction unmatched. CDR3 coding DNA: TGTGCCAGCAGTCCAAGGACTAGCGGGCGTTCGGTCGAGCAGTACTTC. The encoded protein is CASSPRTSGRSVEQYF.

This chain connects TRBV5-1 to TRBJ2-7; TRBD2 agrees at 8 bases. Germline V CDR1 and CDR2: SGHRS, YFSETQ. V shed 0 bases, J shed 5 bases, and the junction held 7 bases outside the gene matches. The CDR3 runs to 15 residues. The CDR3 sequence: CASSLAGTSIDEQYF. CDR3 sequence (DNA): TGCGCCAGCAGCTTGGCCGGGACTAGTATCGACGAGCAGTACTTC.